This TCR beta chain stems from a study of tumor-infiltrating lymphocytes in primary liver carcinoma. For blood RNA, unsorted whole blood served as the source, and germline DNA was extracted too. This clonotype was seen ten or more times. Constant-region priming of about 520 ng total RNA yielded TCR beta cDNA. TCR beta libraries came from three nested multiplex PCR rounds using slightly modified ARM-PCR. TCRdb re-called the multiplex PCR reads with MiXCR, one entry per CDR3 protein. The table has approximately 330,000 distinct CDR3 sequences, around three fifths seen once. This sequence originates from a man in his forties with primary liver carcinoma and hepatitis B virus infection. Sequenced material: peripheral blood.

CDR3 sequence: CASSRGTDNQPQHF. Written as DNA, the CDR3 is TGTGCCAGCAGCCGAGGGACAGACAATCAGCCCCAGCATTTT. The chain joins TRBV12-3 or TRBV12-4 to TRBJ1-5; 7 nucleotides line up with TRBD1. CDR3 length: 14 amino acids. V gave up 6 bases and J gave up 3 bases; unmatched junction bases: 5.